Included here is one T cell receptor (beta chain) sequence, with context. Its specificity is not known. This entry belongs to a study of T cell responses to AZD1222 COVID-19 vaccine. Whole-study findings and limits: Repertoire sampling occurred only after the peak T cell response.

The data were produced by immunoSEQ multiplex PCR, yet TCRdb's version contains in-frame clones alone and is incomplete. The sample contains some 150,000 clones, over 80% of which appear only once. The V segment lost 1 base and the J segment 5 bases; nucleotides outside the gene matches: 7. CDR1 and CDR2 from the germline V gene are MNHEY and SMNVEV (reference sequence). CDR3 length: 16 residues. The specimen comprised peripheral blood, sampled 28 days after the second AZD1222 dose. The receptor comes from an adult who received the AZD1222 COVID-19 vaccine. The rearrangement joins TRBV27 to TRBJ2-1; 8 bases line up with TRBD2. As DNA, the CDR3 is TGTGCCAGCAGTTTATTAGGCGGGAGGCCAAACAATGAGCAGTTCTTC. It specifies CASSLLGGRPNNEQFF.